One and the same sample provided the 24 T cell receptor beta chains below, sequenced in a study of shared clonotypes between healthy human individuals. Libraries were prepared by immunoSEQ multiplex PCR; TCRdb keeps only in-frame clonotypes and omits some of them. Of about 2.1 million clones in the sample, 90% to 95% were seen once. Naivety among CD8 cells was defined by CD45RO negativity and positive CCR7 selection, thereby excluding terminally differentiated effector memory CD45RA+ cells. The source material was naive CD8+ T cells from PBMCs. The receptors shown here come from a man between 18 and 35 years old in good health. Some clones in this sample may be carry-over from other donors' samples.

The rearrangement uses TRBV11-2 and TRBJ1-4; 8 bases are shared with TRBD1. CDR1 and CDR2 (germline): SGHAT, FQNNGV. The J segment lost 3 bases and the V segment lost 4 bases, leaving 4 bases of the junction unmatched. CDR3 length equals 15 residues. CDR3 protein: CASSSLDRANEKLFF. CDR3 coding DNA: TGTGCCAGCAGCTCCCTGGACAGGGCTAATGAAAAACTGTTTTTT.

The V call is TRBV7-2, the J call TRBJ2-7; 11 positions agree with TRBD2. The V gene end was trimmed by 3 bases and the J gene end by 0 bases; junction bases not matched to a gene: 10. The germline gives CDR1 SGHTA, CDR2 FQGNSA. This CDR3 contains 18 residues. CDR3 nucleotide sequence: TGTGCCAGCAGCTTTGGGACTAGCGGATCACAGTCCTCCTACGAGCAGTACTTC. Translated: CASSFGTSGSQSSYEQYF.

Regarding this clone: This same CDR3 is encoded by further DNA sequences in the sample. The chain combines TRBV30 with TRBJ2-7; 7 nucleotides match TRBD1. CDR3 size: 11 residues. The V and J ends lost 3 bases and 7 bases, in that order; junction bases with no gene match: 3. Germline V lookup: CDR1 GTSNPN, CDR2 SVGIG (reference sequence). The CDR3 protein is CAWSPGGEQYF. The CDR3 nucleotides are TGTGCCTGGAGCCCAGGGGGAGAGCAGTACTTC.

V and J are TRBV7-9 and TRBJ2-1; D is possibly TRBD1 or TRBD2 (6 bases each). V was pared by 8 bases and J by 9 bases, with 11 bases between. The CDR3 covers 11 residues. Per germline, CDR1 SEHNR and CDR2 FQNEAQ (reference sequence). The CDR3 region is CASPGATEQFF. For the CDR3, the DNA is TGTGCCAGCCCGGGGGCGACTGAGCAGTTCTTC.

This rearrangement joins TRBV29-1 to TRBJ2-2, with D maybe TRBD1 (7 bases). CDR3 length: 16 amino acids. Looked up from germline, CDR1 is SQVTM and CDR2 is ANQGSEA. Between the trimmed V and J ends, which lost 4 bases and 2 bases, there was a span of 17 bases. This chain's CDR3 is CSVVEGAGINTGELFF. The DNA of the CDR3 is TGCAGCGTTGTAGAGGGGGCGGGAATTAACACCGGGGAGCTGTTTTTT.

The V gene is TRBV6-5, the J gene TRBJ2-5; 7 bases are a match to TRBD2. This CDR3 has 14 residues. The germline V gene has CDR1 MNHEY and CDR2 SVGAGI. J gave up 5 bases and V 6 bases, and 9 bases lay outside the gene matches. CDR3 bases: TGTGCCAGCAGCCCGCGGGAGATGACGGAGACCCAGTACTTC. It specifies CASSPREMTETQYF.

This clone was counted once. Other DNA sequences in this specimen translate into the identical CDR3. V usage is TRBV27 and J usage is TRBJ2-1; D not resolved. Trimming shortened V by 3 bases and J by 3 bases, and 6 bases separated the two germline ends. The germline gives CDR1 MNHEY, CDR2 SMNVEV (reference sequence). This CDR3 has 13 residues. The CDR3 protein is CASSLGYYNEQFF. The CDR3 DNA sequence: TGTGCCAGCAGTTTGGGCTACTACAATGAGCAGTTCTTC.

V usage is TRBV27 and J usage is TRBJ2-7; TRBD2 agrees at 8 bases. Trimming cost V 6 bases and J 5 bases; bases outside gene matches: 6. Germline V gene data show CDR1 as MNHEY and CDR2 as SMNVEV (reference sequence). The CDR3 contains 13 residues. The CDR3 coding sequence is TGTGCCAGCAGGAAGCGGGGGCCCGACGAGCAGTACTTC. Residues: CASRKRGPDEQYF.

The chain uses TRBV2 and TRBJ2-1; 9 bases map to TRBD2. V trimming: 2 bases; J trimming: 4 bases; junction bases outside the gene matches: 3. The CDR3 sequence is 15 residues long. CDR1 and CDR2 from the germline V gene are SNHLY and FYNNEI. The CDR3 sequence is CASSERLAEYNEQFF. The CDR3 nucleotides are TGTGCCAGCAGTGAACGACTAGCGGAGTACAATGAGCAGTTCTTC.

In this sample, this clone turned up once. The chain links TRBV4-1 to TRBJ2-7; 7 positions agree with TRBD2. Germline loops: CDR1 MGHRA, CDR2 YSYEKL. The CDR3 loop spans 15 amino acids. J lost 2 bases, V lost 2 bases, and 6 bases had no gene match. DNA for the CDR3: TGCGCCAGCAGCCAAATAGCGGGTTGGGCCTACGAGCAGTACTTC. Its translation is CASSQIAGWAYEQYF.

The chain is built from TRBV7-9 and TRBJ2-3, with TRBD2 as a possible D gene (5 bases). The CDR3 has 15 amino acids. Trimming took off 4 bases at V and 0 bases at J, with 11 bases between the two ends. Germline V lookup: CDR1 SEHNR, CDR2 FQNEAQ (reference sequence). CDR3 amino acids: CASSSQRASTDTQYF. In DNA form, the CDR3 reads TGTGCCAGCAGCTCCCAGAGGGCTAGCACAGATACGCAGTATTTT.

The CDR3 DNA is TGTGCCAGCAGCCAATTAGGAGGTGCGCCACCCCGGCTAGGCTATGGCTACACCTTC. Encoded protein: CASSQLGGAPPRLGYGYTF. This chain connects TRBV4-2 to TRBJ1-2; D unresolved. Trimming took 2 bases from V and 4 from J, leaving 26 bases between them. This CDR3 has 19 residues. Germline CDR1 and CDR2: LGHNA and YNFKEQ.

V usage is TRBV2 and J usage is TRBJ2-5, with 10 bases identical to TRBD2. V lost 7 bases and J lost 3; bases outside the gene matches: 5. CDR3 length equals 14 residues. Germline CDR1 is SNHLY and CDR2 is FYNNEI. This CDR3 is CASIGLAGEETQYF. The CDR3 region has the DNA TGTGCCAGCATAGGGCTAGCGGGAGAAGAGACCCAGTACTTC.

This chain links TRBV6-5 with TRBJ2-5, with 8 bases matching TRBD2. The germline CDR1 and CDR2 sequences are MNHEY and SVGAGI. There are 15 residues in the CDR3. V lost 5 bases, J lost 2 bases, and 7 bases stayed unmatched. CDR3 in amino acids: CASSSPGGGQETQYF. CDR3 in DNA: TGTGCCAGCAGTAGCCCGGGAGGGGGACAAGAGACCCAGTACTTC.

The chain is built from TRBV4-2 and TRBJ2-3, with D maybe TRBD1 (5 bases). The CDR3 has 15 amino acids. V was shortened by 4 bases and J by 11 bases, with 22 bases between the two germline ends. Germline values: CDR1 LGHNA, CDR2 YNFKEQ. The CDR3, as DNA: TGTGCCAGCAGCCCAAGGGGCCCCCTCGGTAACGAGCAGTATTTT. It encodes CASSPRGPLGNEQYF.

The chain employs TRBV28 and TRBJ2-1, with D possibly matching TRBD1 (6 bases). The V and J ends lost 3 bases and 10 bases respectively, with 16 bases between them. The CDR3 runs 14 residues. The germline V gene has CDR1 MDHEN and CDR2 SYDVKM. The CDR3 loop is CASSFRFGGYEQFF. The CDR3 DNA is TGTGCCAGCAGTTTCAGGTTTGGGGGCTACGAGCAGTTCTTC.

As to this clone: The same CDR3 can be traced to other DNA sequences in this sample. This chain joins TRBV27 and TRBJ2-7; 8 bases are a match to TRBD2. The length of the CDR3 is 13 residues. With 2 bases clipped from V and 4 bases from J, the junction kept 1 base outside the gene matches. From germline, CDR1 is MNHEY and CDR2 SMNVEV (reference sequence). CDR3 sequence reads: CASSLTSGYEQYF. CDR3 coding DNA: TGTGCCAGCAGTTTAACTAGCGGTTACGAGCAGTACTTC.

The V call is TRBV19, the J call TRBJ1-5, with 8 bases that match TRBD1. CDR3 length: 14 residues. Trimming at V came to 1 base and at J to 7 bases, leaving 3 bases not matched to a gene. Germline CDR1 and CDR2: LNHDA and SQIVND (reference sequence). As DNA, the CDR3 is TGTGCCAGTAGTATAGGGACAGGGATGCAGCCCCAGCATTTT. This encodes CASSIGTGMQPQHF.

The chain carries TRBV7-2 and TRBJ2-7; a possible D gene is TRBD1 (6 bases). V dropped 1 base and J dropped 2 bases, with 12 bases sitting between them. The CDR3 spans 15 residues. From germline, CDR1 is SGHTA and CDR2 FQGNSA. This CDR3 is CASSLVGDTTYEQYF. The CDR3 nucleotides read TGTGCCAGCAGCTTAGTCGGGGACACTACCTACGAGCAGTACTTC.

The chain uses TRBV6-1 and TRBJ1-5, with unresolved D. Trimming removed 2 bases from V and 7 bases from J, with 9 bases in between. Germline V CDR1 and CDR2: MNHNS, SASEGT. The CDR3 spans 13 residues. CDR3 region: CASSEWRSQPQHF. The CDR3 bases are TGTGCCAGCAGTGAATGGCGGAGCCAGCCCCAGCATTTT.

CDR3 DNA: TGTGCCAGCAGCTTAGGGAGGCGCACTGAAGCTTTCTTT. Protein sequence: CASSLGRRTEAFF. The chain has TRBV13 and TRBJ1-1; D uncertain. V lost 0 bases, J lost 4 bases, and 6 bases lay in between. Germline V CDR1 and CDR2: PRHDT, FYEKMQ (reference sequence). The CDR3 totals 13 residues.

The chain links TRBV7-8 to TRBJ2-7; 7 nucleotides agree with TRBD1. The V gene end was trimmed by 5 bases and the J gene end by 0 bases; junction bases not matched to a gene: 7. CDR3 length: 15 residues. From germline, CDR1 is SGHVS and CDR2 FQNEAQ. The CDR3 region is CASSIRQGYSYEQYF. The CDR3 coding sequence is TGTGCCAGCAGCATCCGACAGGGATACTCCTACGAGCAGTACTTC.

V usage is TRBV5-1 and J usage is TRBJ1-1; a possible D gene is TRBD1 (5 bases). The germline V gene has CDR1 SGHRS and CDR2 YFSETQ. Trimming cost V 2 bases and J 4 bases, with 9 bases left between them. The CDR3 runs to 13 residues. The CDR3 DNA is TGCGCCAGCAGCTTCATGGGGGTCACTGAAGCTTTCTTT. Its translation: CASSFMGVTEAFF.

The chain carries TRBV9 and TRBJ2-3, with 8 bases matching TRBD2. From germline, CDR1 is SGDLS and CDR2 YYNGEE. This CDR3 spans 16 amino acids. V lost 0 bases, J lost 3 bases, and 6 bases stayed unmatched. The CDR3 nucleotides read TGTGCCAGCAGCGTAGGTGATAGCGGGGTAACAGATACGCAGTATTTT. Protein product: CASSVGDSGVTDTQYF. Complete variable domain (other parts from reference TRBV9 and TRBJ2-3): DSGVTQTPKHLITATGQRVTLRCSPRSGDLSVYWYQQSLDQGLQFLIQYYNGEERAKGNILERFSAQQFPDLHSELNLSSLELGDSALYFCASSVGDSGVTDTQYFGPGTRLTVL.